These 32 T cell receptor beta chains share one sample of origin, sequenced in a study of a mutant IDH1 vaccine in newly diagnosed glioma. Antigens of these TCRs are unknown. Time point defined: week 35, safety follow-up. Each dose of the vaccine consisted of 300 ug of mutant IDH1 20-mer peptide, with topical imiquimod. Libraries were prepared by immunoSEQ multiplex PCR; TCRdb keeps only in-frame clonotypes and omits some of them. The profile shows about 30,000 clones, roughly four fifths of them singletons. Sequences were derived from PBMCs, sampled from a glioma patient whose treatment included an IDH1 peptide vaccine. These TCRs come from a man aged 25-45 years with glioma.

This sequence joins TRBV4-1 and TRBJ2-7; 9 bases are shared with TRBD1. Germline V gene lookup returns CDR1 MGHRA and CDR2 YSYEKL. There are 14 residues in the CDR3. Trimming took 5 bases from V and 2 from J; bases not matched to a gene: 4. The CDR3 sequence: CASSGGTGPYEQYF. As DNA, the CDR3 is TGCGCCAGCAGCGGAGGGACAGGGCCCTACGAGCAGTACTTC.

The chain recombines TRBV5-1 with TRBJ2-3, with D unclear. V was shortened by 2 bases and J by 6 bases, with 10 bases between the two germline ends. CDR1 and CDR2 (germline): SGHRS, YFSETQ. This CDR3 is 13 amino acids long. This CDR3 reads CASSFLVADTQYF. The CDR3 bases are TGCGCCAGCAGCTTTCTTGTGGCGGATACGCAGTATTTT.

The chain links TRBV19 to TRBJ2-2, with a tentative D call TRBD1 (6 bases). CDR3 length: 19 residues. V lost 6 bases, J lost 7 bases, and 30 bases lay in between. Germline V CDR1 and CDR2: LNHDA, SQIVND (reference sequence). The DNA of the CDR3 is TGTGCCAGTAGCTCAGTAACCCTGCCCCAAATTACAGGGATCGGGGAGCTGTTTTTT. Amino acid sequence: CASSSVTLPQITGIGELFF.

CDR3 sequence: CASSFSGFHEQYF. CDR3 nucleotide sequence: TGTGCCAGCAGCTTCTCAGGGTTTCACGAGCAGTACTTC. The chain carries TRBV7-6 and TRBJ2-7; D is perhaps TRBD1 (5 bases). The CDR3 runs 13 residues. The germline CDR1 and CDR2 sequences are SGHVS and FNYEAQ. V lost 3 bases and J lost 5, with 11 bases in between.

This clone is a singleton in its sample. The rearrangement links TRBV5-1 to TRBJ2-7, with a possible D match to TRBD2 (6 bases). This CDR3 has 15 amino acids. Germline V gene lookup returns CDR1 SGHRS and CDR2 YFSETQ. V was shortened by 5 bases and J by 3 bases, with 18 bases between the two germline ends. The CDR3 loop reads CASRSRTEGFYEQYF. CDR3 nucleotide sequence: TGCGCCAGCAGATCCCGGACGGAGGGGTTCTACGAGCAGTACTTC.

This clone appeared a few times. V is TRBV5-1 and J is TRBJ2-7; TRBD2 matches 11 bases. Germline assignment: CDR1 SGHRS and CDR2 YFSETQ. V shed 4 bases, J shed 1 base, and the junction held 4 bases outside the gene matches. This CDR3 comprises 15 residues. The CDR3 is CASSRGTSGSYEQYF. Here the CDR3 DNA reads TGCGCCAGCAGCAGAGGGACTAGCGGATCCTACGAGCAGTACTTC.

The CDR3 is CATRTGGYGYTF. The CDR3 nucleotides are TGTGCCACGAGGACCGGGGGATATGGCTACACCTTC. This chain uses TRBV25-1 with TRBJ1-2, with a possible D match to TRBD1 (5 bases). The CDR3 loop spans 12 amino acids. V lost 10 bases, J lost 5 bases, and 14 bases lay in between. CDR1 and CDR2 (germline): MGHDK, SYGVNS.

The chain is built from TRBV30 and TRBJ2-5; D is unresolved. Germline-derived CDR1 and CDR2 are GTSNPN and SVGIG (reference sequence). Trimming stripped 4 bases from V and 0 bases from J, with 12 bases between. This CDR3 spans 14 amino acids. The CDR3 sequence: CAWKGPSYQETQYF. The CDR3 region has the DNA TGTGCCTGGAAAGGGCCGTCTTACCAAGAGACCCAGTACTTC.

The CDR3 loop is CASSLGLAGPEQYF. The CDR3 DNA follows: TGTGCCAGTAGTTTGGGACTAGCGGGACCCGAGCAGTACTTC. V is TRBV19 and J is TRBJ2-7; 13 bases align to TRBD2. The ends lost 5 bases at V and 6 bases at J; junction bases unmatched: 4. The CDR3 totals 14 residues. Germline CDR1 is LNHDA and CDR2 is SQIVND (reference sequence).

This chain uses TRBV25-1 with TRBJ2-5; the match to TRBD2 covers 8 bases. Trimming cost V 1 base and J 5 bases; bases outside gene matches: 0. Per the germline V gene, CDR1 is MGHDK and CDR2 is SYGVNS. CDR3 length: 13 residues. DNA of the CDR3: TGTGCCAGCAGTGAATCGGGAGGGGAGACCCAGTACTTC. Protein product: CASSESGGETQYF.

The chain employs TRBV5-1 and TRBJ2-7, with D perhaps being TRBD1 or TRBD2 (6 bases each). The CDR3 contains 15 residues. V was cut by 0 bases and J by 5 bases, with 15 bases left in between. Germline CDR1 and CDR2: SGHRS and YFSETQ. CDR3 in amino acids: CASSLEGGPVDEQYF. CDR3 in DNA: TGCGCCAGCAGCTTGGAAGGGGGGCCCGTGGACGAGCAGTACTTC.

The rearrangement links TRBV25-1 to TRBJ2-7; D could derive from TRBD1 or TRBD2 (6 bases each). V lost 5 bases to trimming and J lost 3 bases, with 11 bases between them. The CDR3 extends over 13 amino acids. Per germline, CDR1 MGHDK and CDR2 SYGVNS. For the CDR3, the DNA is TGTGCCAGCAGTAAGAGGGGGGACTACGAGCAGTACTTC. This gives the protein CASSKRGDYEQYF.

The chain is built from TRBV5-1 and TRBJ1-4; TRBD1 might be the D (6 bases). From germline, CDR1 is SGHRS and CDR2 YFSETQ. V shed 2 bases and J shed 7 bases, with 15 bases lying between them. The CDR3 length is 15 residues. The CDR3 sequence is CASSFSQGQGEKLFF. CDR3 coding DNA: TGCGCCAGCAGCTTTAGTCAGGGGCAGGGTGAAAAACTGTTTTTT.

The J gene is TRBJ1-1, the V gene TRBV29-1; the D gene is possibly TRBD1 (5 bases). The V gene's germline CDR1 is SQVTM and CDR2 ANQGSEA. The CDR3 extends over 15 amino acids. The ends were cut back, 3 bases at V and 4 bases at J, with 18 bases in the middle. CDR3 amino acids: CSVDSGVRGSTEAFF. In DNA, the CDR3 is TGCAGCGTTGATTCCGGGGTGAGGGGTTCCACTGAAGCTTTCTTT.

The chain joins TRBV18 to TRBJ2-7, with D perhaps TRBD2 (5 bases). The CDR3 runs to 15 residues. CDR1 is KGHSH and CDR2 is LQKENI in the germline V gene. V shed 2 bases and J shed 2 bases, with 13 bases lying between them. CDR3 region: CASSPTSGSAYEQYF. The CDR3 DNA reads TGTGCCAGCTCACCAACTTCGGGGTCCGCCTACGAGCAGTACTTC.

V and J are TRBV27 and TRBJ2-7, with TRBD1 identical over 8 bases. The CDR3 totals 13 residues. Germline V CDR1 and CDR2: MNHEY, SMNVEV (reference sequence). V gave up 5 bases and J gave up 3 bases; unmatched junction bases: 3. Written as DNA, the CDR3 is TGTGCCAGCAGTCTCGGGACAGGCTACGAGCAGTACTTC. It is translated as CASSLGTGYEQYF.

The chain couples TRBV2 to TRBJ1-2; 9 bases agree with TRBD1. The CDR3 length is 14 residues. CDR1 is SNHLY and CDR2 is FYNNEI in the germline V gene. Trimming removed 7 bases from V and 6 bases from J; junction bases left unmatched: 9. CDR3 nucleotide sequence: TGTGCCAGCACCCTACAGGGGGCCAACAATGGCTACACCTTC. It specifies CASTLQGANNGYTF.

The CDR3 sequence: CASGLAAFSKTAYEQYF. Here the CDR3 DNA reads TGTGCTAGTGGTTTGGCCGCCTTCTCAAAAACCGCCTACGAGCAGTACTTC. The V call is TRBV12-5, the J call TRBJ2-7; D unclear. The CDR3 has 17 amino acids. The ends were cut back, 1 base at V and 2 bases at J, with 18 bases in the middle. Germline lookup yields CDR1 LGHNT and CDR2 FRNRAP.

CDR3 residues: CASSVVRDRAGGNTIYF. The CDR3 bases are TGTGCCAGCAGCGTAGTACGGGACCGGGCGGGTGGAAACACCATATATTTT. This chain joins TRBV9 and TRBJ1-3; a weak D match, TRBD1 (5 bases). V was cut by 0 bases and J by 3 bases, with 16 bases left in between. The length of the CDR3 is 17 residues. CDR1 and CDR2 (germline): SGDLS, YYNGEE.

This clone was recorded once. The CDR3 region has the DNA TGTGCCAGTAGTCCAGGGGGGCGTGAAGCTTTCTTT. It encodes CASSPGGREAFF. This chain uses TRBV19 with TRBJ1-1; 7 bases agree with TRBD1. CDR1 is LNHDA and CDR2 is SQIVND in the germline V gene (reference sequence). This CDR3 contains 12 residues. Trimming removed 5 bases from V and 7 bases from J; junction bases left unmatched: 4.

The chain has TRBV7-9 and TRBJ2-1; unclear D gene. V shed 1 base and J shed 4 bases, with 8 bases lying between them. Germline V gene lookup returns CDR1 SEHNR and CDR2 FQNEAQ (reference sequence). The CDR3 is made up of 14 amino acids. The CDR3 spells CASSLVDGYNEQFF. The CDR3 DNA reads TGTGCCAGCAGCTTAGTCGACGGTTACAATGAGCAGTTCTTC.

This rearrangement joins TRBV11-2 to TRBJ1-2; D is unclear. Germline V gene data show CDR1 as SGHAT and CDR2 as FQNNGV. This CDR3 spans 14 amino acids. V lost 1 base, J lost 0 bases, and 6 bases lay in between. CDR3 sequence (DNA): TGTGCCAGCAGCTTAGTGGGAGCTAACTATGGCTACACCTTC. It yields the protein CASSLVGANYGYTF.

The chain combines TRBV5-4 with TRBJ2-7, with TRBD2 matching over 7 bases. V trimming: 3 bases; J trimming: 9 bases; junction bases outside the gene matches: 15. The CDR3 spans 15 residues. The V gene's germline CDR1 is SGHNT and CDR2 YYREEE (reference sequence). This CDR3 is CASSSGVGDPGGQYF. CDR3 nucleotides: TGTGCCAGCAGCTCTGGGGTTGGGGACCCGGGAGGGCAGTACTTC.

This rearrangement joins TRBV18 to TRBJ1-4, with D uncertain. V was shortened by 3 bases and J by 4 bases, with 12 bases between the two germline ends. Germline V gene data show CDR1 as KGHSH and CDR2 as LQKENI. This CDR3 is 15 amino acids long. CDR3 residues: CASSPTRGNNEKLFF. For the CDR3, the DNA is TGTGCCAGCTCACCTACACGAGGGAATAATGAAAAACTGTTTTTT.

The chain is built from TRBV4-1 and TRBJ2-7; D possibly corresponds to TRBD1 (6 bases). This CDR3 comprises 15 residues. From germline, CDR1 is MGHRA and CDR2 YSYEKL. The ends were cut back, 3 bases at V and 6 bases at J, with 18 bases in the middle. The CDR3 DNA reads as TGCGCCAGCAGCCAGGTGGGGACACCGGTGATCGAGCAGTACTTC. Protein: CASSQVGTPVIEQYF.

This chain joins TRBV7-2 and TRBJ1-2; D is unresolved. The V gene lost 7 bases and the J gene lost 6 bases, with 15 bases spanning the gap. Germline-derived CDR1 and CDR2 are SGHTA and FQGNSA. This CDR3 contains 13 residues. The CDR3: CASTPRRADGYTF. For the CDR3, the DNA is TGTGCCAGCACCCCCCGCCGGGCTGATGGCTACACCTTC.

This clone was observed once. This rearrangement joins TRBV19 to TRBJ1-5, with a tentative D call TRBD1 (5 bases). V lost 5 bases and J 7 bases, leaving 21 bases between the germline ends. The germline V gene encodes CDR1 LNHDA and CDR2 SQIVND (reference sequence). The CDR3 has 16 amino acids. CDR3: CASSFSTGFQDQPQHF. The CDR3 nucleotides are TGTGCCAGTAGTTTCAGCACAGGTTTCCAGGACCAGCCCCAGCATTTT.

V usage is TRBV6-6 and J usage is TRBJ1-2, with 7 bases matching TRBD1. The trim removed 4 bases at V and 5 bases at J, leaving 13 bases unmatched. From germline, CDR1 is MNHNY and CDR2 SVGAGI (reference sequence). The CDR3 extends over 16 amino acids. The CDR3: CASSSTADRENYGYTF. The DNA of the CDR3 is TGTGCCAGCAGTTCAACGGCCGACAGGGAGAATTATGGCTACACCTTC.

This clone showed up just once. The V and J genes are TRBV29-1 and TRBJ2-4, with D hard to call. Between the trimmed V and J ends, which lost 4 bases and 5 bases, there was a span of 3 bases. The germline V gene has CDR1 SQVTM and CDR2 ANQGSEA. The CDR3 consists of 10 residues. CDR3 protein: CSVAENIQYF. CDR3 DNA: TGCAGCGTTGCCGAAAACATTCAGTACTTC. Looking up the rest from reference TRBV29-1 and TRBJ2-4 gives the full variable domain: SAVISQKPSRDICQRGTSLTIQCQVDSQVTMMFWYRQQPGQSLTLIATANQGSEATYESGFVIDKFPISRPNLTFSTLTVSNMSPEDSSIYLCSVAENIQYFGAGTRLSVL.

This clone came up a few times. This chain connects TRBV6-6 to TRBJ2-7, with D perhaps being TRBD1 or TRBD2 (5 bases each). This CDR3 is 12 amino acids long. V was pared by 11 bases and J by 1 base, with 12 bases between. Germline V gene sequence: CDR1 MNHNY, CDR2 SVGAGI (reference sequence). This CDR3 is CAARDGSYEQYF. In DNA, the CDR3 is TGTGCCGCCCGGGACGGGTCCTACGAGCAGTACTTC.

This rearrangement joins TRBV6-6 to TRBJ2-7; D is perhaps TRBD2 (5 bases). V lost 7 bases, J lost 2 bases, and 18 bases lay in between. CDR3 length: 15 amino acids. In germline, CDR1 is MNHNY, CDR2 SVGAGI (reference sequence). Written as DNA, the CDR3 is TGTGCCAGCAAGAAGGACGGGAACCGCGCCTACGAGCAGTACTTC. This encodes CASKKDGNRAYEQYF.

This chain uses TRBV5-1 with TRBJ2-2; the match to TRBD2 covers 9 bases. The CDR3 loop spans 17 amino acids. Germline V gene data show CDR1 as SGHRS and CDR2 as YFSETQ. Germline trimming cut 3 bases from V and 0 bases from J; bases unmatched to any gene: 6. DNA for the CDR3: TGCGCCAGCAGCTCCATTCGACTAGCGGCGAACACCGGGGAGCTGTTTTTT. The encoded protein is CASSSIRLAANTGELFF.